Included here is one TCR beta chain sequence, with context. As yet, its antigen is unknown. TCRdb reprocessed the reads with MiXCR, giving one entry per CDR3 protein. This sample yields 550,000 to 850,000 distinct CDR3 sequences, of which around a third are seen a single time; 18% belongs to the top ten. This specimen belongs to a study of T cell repertoires in cytomegalovirus infection. V dropped 5 bases and J dropped 0 bases, with 10 bases sitting between them. This CDR3 is 15 amino acids long. This chain joins TRBV12-3 or TRBV12-4 and TRBJ1-4; weak D call: TRBD1 (5 bases). This clonotype was sampled from a human donor in good health (CMV status not recorded). Some clones in this sample may be carry-over from other donors' samples. Here the sequenced sample was cultured PBMCs, taken from culture after CMV antigen stimulation. The CDR3 coding sequence is TGTGCCAGCAGTCTTCTAGGGGCAACTAATGAAAAACTGTTTTTT. Encoded protein: CASSLLGATNEKLFF.